The sequence of this T cell receptor beta chain was determined in a study of blood T cell repertoires in COVID-19. Methods used by the authors: Reference gene primer amplification in the assay estimated nucleated cell counts. The table came from immunoSEQ multiplex PCR; TCRdb's copy has only in-frame clones and leaves some out. The DNA gave D and trimming, while V, J and clone size come from that table. The data show 200,000 to 300,000 clones, with approximately 86% seen just once and around 1.8% held by the top ten. V was cut by 6 bases and J by 1 base, with 15 bases left in between. This CDR3 has 15 residues. The germline CDR1 and CDR2 sequences are MDHEN and SYDVKM.

This TCR derives from a man aged 25-45 years with active or convalescent COVID-19. The rearrangement joins TRBV28 to TRBJ1-1, with D possibly TRBD1 on 5 matching bases. Sequenced: peripheral blood. The CDR3 nucleotides read TGTGCCAGCAGGGGAGGACGGGGGAAGAACACTGAAGCTTTCTTT. The encoded protein is CASRGGRGKNTEAFF. Full variable domain (remainder filled in from reference TRBV28 and TRBJ1-1): DVKVTQSSRYLVKRTGEKVFLECVQDMDHENMFWYRQDPGLGLRLIYFSYDVKMKEKGDIPEGYSVSREKKERFSLILESASTNQTSMYLCASRGGRGKNTEAFFGQGTRLTVV.